This T cell receptor (beta chain) was profiled in a study of siplizumab effects on memory and regulatory T cells (dated by TCRdb to about 2019). General notes on the study: The study examined how the anti-CD2 antibody siplizumab affects alloreactive T-cell subsets in allogeneic mixed lymphocyte reactions built from human PBMCs. Broader findings and caveats from the paper: Among mappable alloreactive CD4+ clones, the Treg-derived fraction averaged approximately 63% with siplizumab versus approximately 27% in control reactions. Roughly 80-97% of proliferating CD4+ or CD8+ clones could not be assigned a naive or memory phenotype. Whether proliferating Tregs from siplizumab cultures actually had suppressive function was not functionally confirmed. Unstimulated naive T cells appeared to be more diverse than memory T cells, and naive cells seemed to make a substantial contribution to the alloresponse. Siplizumab significantly lowered the cumulative frequency of alloreactive sequences that could be traced to unstimulated CD4+ memory T cells. Because sequences at frequencies below about 10^-5 were poorly captured, only a minor fraction of alloreactive clones could be mapped back to unstimulated subsets.

In addition, sequencing in three donor pairs included unstimulated CD8+ effector memory subsets alongside CD4+ naive, CD8+ naive, CD8+ TEMRA and CD4+ memory subsets. TCRbeta CDR3 sequencing was performed on sorted unstimulated T cells and on proliferating T cells recovered from mixed lymphocyte reactions. Fresh whole blood from approximately 9 HLA-typed healthy donors was used to isolate PBMCs. The method was the immunoSEQ multiplex PCR assay. Each sample had 9 x 10^4 or so TCR templates assayed by the deep sequencing platform. Genomic DNA extracted from sorted T cells was used for TCRbeta CDR3 sequencing. On the study's bioinformatics: The R programming language was used for the clonal analysis of the TCRbeta CDR3 data. Comparing unstimulated samples against CFSE-low samples taken after the reaction was how alloreactive CD4+ and CD8+ clones were defined. Regulatory or non-regulatory origin of alloreactive CD4+ clones was assigned by matching sequences to the sorted unstimulated Treg and non-Treg repertoires. In TCRdb, the immuneACCESS table is reduced to in-frame sequences with V and J assigned. These tables do not hold every clone; where another copy was compared, an unresolved V gene accounts for under half, and the others remain unexplained. V, J and clone size are taken as reported in that table, and D and trimming were inferred from the DNA itself. The sample table contains 55,000 to 80,000 clones; only one count was recorded for roughly 78% of them. The ten biggest clones cover about 0.42% of the sample.

In the case of this clone: Its antigen is still unknown. Base qualities are not recorded, but no much larger clone differs from it by a single base.

The germline V gene (reference sequence) specifies SGHNT as CDR1 and YYREEE as CDR2. The cysteine opens and the phenylalanine closes a CDR3 of 13 amino acids. The sequence is cut down to CDR3 DNA, 39 bases in frame from base 1. A distance of 12 bases separates the germline ends of V and J, which lose 4 bases and 4 bases respectively. The specimen sequenced was memory CD4+ T cells sorted from blood. The cell subset or site label here, explained by the study, means: unstimulated CD4+ memory T cells. The TCR sequence derives from a human donor in good health. The chain uses TRBV5-4 and TRBJ2-7, and the D gene may be TRBD1, 6 bases matching. The CDR3 region has the sequence CASSVQGGYEQYF. In nucleotides, the sequence is TGTGCCAGCAGCGTACAGGGTGGGTACGAGCAGTACTTC.